Following are 7 T cell receptor beta chains from one sample sequenced in a study of cytomegalovirus exposure and HLA in healthy donors. In the PCR, 60 Vbeta and 13 Jbeta primers were used. The table came from immunoSEQ multiplex PCR; TCRdb's copy has only in-frame clones and leaves some out. The sample has 40,000 or so clones; about 70% are singletons. Sequencing input: PBMCs. These receptors were collected from a man in his forties in good health and CMV-seronegative.

The rearrangement uses TRBV29-1 and TRBJ2-5; 8 bases align to TRBD1. The CDR3 consists of 13 residues. V trimming: 5 bases; J trimming: 4 bases; junction bases outside the gene matches: 6. The V gene's germline CDR1 is SQVTM and CDR2 ANQGSEA. This CDR3 is CSVHDRGPETQYF. CDR3 coding DNA: TGCAGCGTTCACGACAGGGGCCCAGAGACCCAGTACTTC. The whole variable domain, remainder taken from reference TRBV29-1 and TRBJ2-5, is SAVISQKPSRDICQRGTSLTIQCQVDSQVTMMFWYRQQPGQSLTLIATANQGSEATYESGFVIDKFPISRPNLTFSTLTVSNMSPEDSSIYLCSVHDRGPETQYFGPGTRLLVL.

V and J are TRBV5-6 and TRBJ1-2; tentative D call: TRBD1 (5 bases). There are 16 residues in the CDR3. The V gene's germline CDR1 is SGHDT and CDR2 YYEEEE. V was cut by 2 bases and J by 4 bases, with 18 bases left in between. In DNA form, the CDR3 reads TGTGCCAGCAGCTTACCCCGAGACAGCGTTGCCTATGGCTACACCTTC. Its translation is CASSLPRDSVAYGYTF.

The chain combines TRBV5-4 with TRBJ1-2; no clear D gene. Trimming left V 4 bases short and J 2 bases short, with 9 bases between. The CDR3 runs 13 residues. Germline V gene data show CDR1 as SGHNT and CDR2 as YYREEE (reference sequence). Here the CDR3 DNA reads TGTGCCAGCAGCCAAACAGAGAACTATGGCTACACCTTC. Translation: CASSQTENYGYTF.

This clone has a handful of counts. This rearrangement joins TRBV27 to TRBJ1-5; D perhaps matches TRBD1 (6 bases). Germline-derived CDR1 and CDR2 are MNHEY and SMNVEV (reference sequence). The CDR3 covers 13 residues. Trimming cost V 8 bases and J 7 bases, with 15 bases left between them. CDR3 sequence reads: CASGREGDQPQHF. DNA of the CDR3: TGTGCCAGCGGAAGGGAGGGGGACCAGCCCCAGCATTTT.

This clone was seen a few times. The chain couples TRBV6-5 to TRBJ1-2, with 8 bases fitting TRBD1. This CDR3 region has 16 residues. The V gene's germline CDR1 is MNHEY and CDR2 SVGAGI. J lost 4 bases, V lost 0 bases, and 7 bases had no gene match. In DNA, the CDR3 is TGTGCCAGCAGTTACTCGATGGGGGACAGGACCTATGGCTACACCTTC. Protein product: CASSYSMGDRTYGYTF.

The rearrangement joins TRBV5-1 to TRBJ2-2; 7 bases line up with TRBD1. The CDR3 spans 15 residues. The germline V gene encodes CDR1 SGHRS and CDR2 YFSETQ. Trimming removed 4 bases from V and 4 bases from J; junction bases left unmatched: 7. CDR3 DNA: TGCGCCAGCAGCCCCCGGGACAGATCCACCGGGGAGCTGTTTTTT. This encodes CASSPRDRSTGELFF.

The chain couples TRBV5-1 to TRBJ2-5, with a tentative D call TRBD2 (6 bases). In germline, CDR1 is SGHRS, CDR2 YFSETQ. CDR3 length: 13 residues. The V gene lost 4 bases and the J gene lost 6 bases, with 13 bases spanning the gap. CDR3 DNA sequence: TGCGCCAGCAGCCCGGTCGGGGGAAAGACCCAGTACTTC. Its translation: CASSPVGGKTQYF.